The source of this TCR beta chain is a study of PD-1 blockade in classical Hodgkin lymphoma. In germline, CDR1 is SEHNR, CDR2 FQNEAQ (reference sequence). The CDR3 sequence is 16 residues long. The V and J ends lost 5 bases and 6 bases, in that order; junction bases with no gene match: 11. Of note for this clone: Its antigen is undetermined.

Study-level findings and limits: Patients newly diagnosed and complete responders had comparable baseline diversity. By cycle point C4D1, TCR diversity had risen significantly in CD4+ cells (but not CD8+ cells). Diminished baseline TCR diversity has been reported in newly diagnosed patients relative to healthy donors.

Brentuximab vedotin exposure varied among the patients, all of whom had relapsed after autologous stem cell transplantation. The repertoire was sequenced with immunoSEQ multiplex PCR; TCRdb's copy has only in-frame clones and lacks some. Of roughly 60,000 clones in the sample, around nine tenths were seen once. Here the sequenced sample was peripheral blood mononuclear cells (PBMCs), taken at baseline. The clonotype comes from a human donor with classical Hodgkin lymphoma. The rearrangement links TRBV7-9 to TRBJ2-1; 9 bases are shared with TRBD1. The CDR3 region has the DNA TGTGCCAGCAGCAATTCCCCGGGACAGGGATCCAATGAGCAGTTCTTC. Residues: CASSNSPGQGSNEQFF.